What follows is one T cell receptor (beta chain) and its context. This sample was taken from a study of ipilimumab plus nivolumab after autologous stem cell transplantation. Overall study: A median of roughly eight nivolumab and five or six ipilimumab doses were given. The DLBCL group included primary refractory and relapsed cases.

Ipilimumab, 1 mg/kg, started 14 to 28 days after autologous transplant. Patients received nivolumab 3 mg/kg at weeks 1, 4, 7, 10, then fortnightly to week 26. J gave up 4 bases and V 7 bases, and 5 bases lay outside the gene matches. The CDR3 has 15 residues. CDR1 is SNHLY and CDR2 is FYNNEI in the germline V gene. This table comes from immunoSEQ multiplex PCR, and its TCRdb copy is limited to in-frame clones, with some not included. The sample lists about 83,000 clones, nearly 85% occurring once. V gene TRBV2 combines with J gene TRBJ2-1; TRBD2 matches 12 bases. The material sequenced was PBMCs, taken in a trial of ipilimumab plus nivolumab as post-transplant consolidation. The receptor comes from a male donor with diffuse large B-cell lymphoma. The CDR3 DNA sequence: TGTGCCAGCAAACTACTAGCGGGGGGTTACAATGAGCAGTTCTTC. Protein product: CASKLLAGGYNEQFF.